These 22 T cell receptor delta chains originate from one sample sequenced in a study of gamma-delta chains in newborns, infants, children. TCRdb reapplied CATT to the reads. This sample has about 6,900 delta-chain clones, with 2.1% found just once. Sequenced: blood. The receptors originated from a child who was a newborn, infant or young child, either healthy, febrile or measles-vaccinated (not recorded which).

Concerning this clone: TCRdb lists the protein of a much larger clone for this DNA, which differs at residue 16, so this is likely a read error; the protein given here is translated from the DNA itself. The chain has TRDV2 and TRDJ3; 11 bases map to TRDD3. Germline V CDR1 and CDR2: GEAIGNYY, EKD. This CDR3 spans 19 amino acids. The CDR3 nucleotides are TGTGCCTGTGACCCCATACTGGGGGATAACCCCTGGGACACCCGACGGATGTTTTTC. Protein product: CACDPILGDNPWDTRRMFF.

This clone was picked up a small number of times. The TCRdb protein comes from a much larger clone and disagrees with this DNA's translation at residue 17, likely due to a read error; the protein given here is derived from the DNA. V gene TRDV2 combines with J gene TRDJ3; the match to TRDD3 covers 10 bases. The CDR3 extends over 19 amino acids. Germline CDR1 reads GEAIGNYY; CDR2 reads EKD. The CDR3 loop reads CACDTVLGDFSWDTRQTFF. The CDR3 DNA is TGTGCCTGTGACACCGTACTGGGGGATTTCTCCTGGGACACCCGACAGACGTTTTTC.

This clone was observed a handful of times. TCRdb's entry gives the protein of a much larger clone, which mismatches this DNA's translation at residue 11, likely from a read error; the protein reported here is translated from the DNA. The chain joins TRDV2 to TRDJ3; TRDD3 matches at 11 bases. The CDR3 loop spans 18 amino acids. CDR1 and CDR2 (germline): GEAIGNYY, EKD. CDR3 loop: CACDILGDSSRDTRQMFF. The CDR3 nucleotides are TGTGCCTGTGACATACTGGGGGATAGCTCCCGGGACACCCGACAGATGTTTTTC.

This clone has just a few counts. TCRdb records a much larger clone's protein for this DNA, with a difference at residue 5 that likely arises from a read error; the protein given is the translation of the DNA. The chain combines TRDV2 with TRDJ3; the match to TRDD3 covers 10 bases. Germline V gives CDR1 GEAIGNYY, CDR2 EKD. Germline trimming cut 3 bases from V and 4 bases from J; bases unmatched to any gene: 5. This CDR3 has 17 amino acids. The CDR3 sequence: CACDGTGGFWDTRQMFF. For the CDR3, the DNA is TGTGCCTGTGACGGTACTGGGGGATTTTGGGACACCCGACAGATGTTTTTC.

In this sample, this clone turned up a few times. A much larger clone differs from this one at a single base, so this may be a read error. This specimen includes other DNA sequences encoding the same CDR3. The rearrangement uses TRDV2 and TRDJ3; 8 positions agree with TRDD3. The CDR3 has 20 amino acids. Germline assignment: CDR1 GEAIGNYY and CDR2 EKD. The CDR3 protein is CACDTAYWGPSSWDTRQMFF. Here the CDR3 DNA reads TGTGCCTGTGACACCGCGTACTGGGGGCCGAGCTCCTGGGACACCCGCCAGATGTTTTTC.

This clone was counted a few times. The V and J genes are TRDV1 and TRDJ1; D ambiguous. Trimming cost V 4 bases and J 0 bases, with 21 bases left between them. The germline V gene encodes CDR1 TSWWSYY and CDR2 QGS. CDR3 length: 18 amino acids. CDR3 sequence (DNA): TGTGCTCTTGGGGTACTACCCCGGGGCCTCCCGTACACCGATAAACTCATCTTT. This translates into CALGVLPRGLPYTDKLIF.

Ten or more counts support this clone. A much larger clone sits a single nucleotide away, making a read error possible. The rearrangement uses TRDV2 and TRDJ3; 7 bases are a match to TRDD3. This CDR3 spans 21 amino acids. With V trimmed by 1 base and J by 0 bases, 14 bases remained unmatched. Germline lookup yields CDR1 GEAIGNYY and CDR2 EKD. Here the CDR3 reads CACDTFPTGVYDSWDTRQMFF. The CDR3 nucleotides read TGTGCCTGTGACACATTCCCAACTGGGGTATACGACTCCTGGGACACCCGACAGATGTTTTTC.

On this clone itself: Other DNA sequences in this sample translate to the same CDR3. The J gene is TRDJ1, the V gene TRDV1, with 7 bases aligning to TRDD2. This CDR3 has 21 amino acids. From germline, CDR1 is TSWWSYY and CDR2 QGS. V gave up 1 base and J gave up 11 bases; unmatched junction bases: 31. This chain's CDR3 is CALGEHPFLRLNSMGSEELIF. CDR3 nucleotides: TGTGCTCTTGGGGAACATCCTTTCCTACGCCTCAACAGTATGGGGTCCGAAGAGCTCATCTTT.

In regard to this clone: Just one base apart from a much larger clone, this may be a read error. The sample holds other DNA sequences that translate to the same CDR3. This chain links TRDV1 with TRDJ1; D not certain. The CDR3 is 16 residues long. The germline V gene has CDR1 TSWWSYY and CDR2 QGS. CDR3 loop: CALGEHLRSGFDKLIF. CDR3 nucleotide sequence: TGTGCTCTTGGAGAACATCTACGATCCGGGTTCGATAAACTCATCTTT.

Here the CDR3 DNA reads TGTGCCTGTGACACCGTGCTAAATACTGGGGGATATCCCCCCTGGGACACCCGACAGATGTTTTTC. Protein product: CACDTVLNTGGYPPWDTRQMFF. The chain carries TRDV2 and TRDJ3, with 11 bases identical to TRDD3. With 0 bases clipped from V and 2 bases from J, the junction kept 14 bases outside the gene matches. Looked up from germline, CDR1 is GEAIGNYY and CDR2 is EKD. CDR3 size: 22 residues.

On this clone: This may stem from a read error, because a much larger clone lies one nucleotide away. The CDR3 coding sequence is TGTGCTCTTGGGGAGGGATGCCCGGCCTTCCTACGTTTGCGAGCCCACACCGATAAACTCATCTTT. It codes for CALGEGCPAFLRLRAHTDKLIF. The gene calls are TRDV1 and TRDJ1; 9 nucleotides align to TRDD2. CDR1 and CDR2 (germline): TSWWSYY, QGS. The CDR3 consists of 22 residues. J was trimmed by 0 bases and V by 3 bases; bases with no gene match: 23.

This clone is deemed large. The same CDR3 arises from other DNA sequences in this sample as well. The rearrangement links TRDV2 to TRDJ3; 10 bases are shared with TRDD3. The CDR3 covers 17 residues. V shed 0 bases, J shed 3 bases, and the junction held 1 base outside the gene matches. Germline V gene lookup returns CDR1 GEAIGNYY and CDR2 EKD. CDR3 in amino acids: CACDTAGGYWDTRQMFF. In nucleotides, the CDR3 is TGTGCCTGTGACACCGCTGGGGGATACTGGGACACCCGACAGATGTTTTTC.

Comments on this clone: The translation of this DNA and the TCRdb protein of a much larger clone differ at residue 9, probably owing to a read error; the protein shown here is translated from the DNA. The genes are TRDV2 and TRDJ3; 8 positions agree with TRDD3. V shed 1 base and J 0 bases; nucleotides not matched to a gene: 4. This CDR3 spans 18 amino acids. Germline V lookup: CDR1 GEAIGNYY, CDR2 EKD. CDR3 sequence (DNA): TGTGCCTGTGACACAAACTGGGGGGGCTCCTGGGACACCCGACAGATGTTTTTC. Its protein is CACDTNWGGSWDTRQMFF.

This clone was seen only a few times. Being one base from a much bigger clone, this may be a read error. The CDR3 reads CACDTVWSSWDTRQVFF. In DNA, the CDR3 is TGTGCCTGTGACACCGTCTGGAGCTCCTGGGACACCCGACAGGTGTTTTTC. V and J are TRDV2 and TRDJ3; tentative D call: TRDD3 (5 bases). CDR1 and CDR2 from the germline V gene are GEAIGNYY and EKD. This CDR3 spans 17 amino acids.

With respect to this clone: The protein given by TCRdb reflects a much larger clone and differs at residue 3 from this DNA's translation, likely from a read error; the protein shown is the DNA's translation. The chain couples TRDV2 to TRDJ2; 8 nucleotides line up with TRDD3. CDR1 is GEAIGNYY, CDR2 EKD, per germline. This CDR3 contains 14 residues. CDR3 region: CARDTVGDTAQLFF. In DNA form, the CDR3 reads TGTGCCCGTGACACCGTGGGGGATACAGCACAACTCTTCTTT.

This clone was detected a few times. The translation of this DNA and the TCRdb protein of a much larger clone differ at residue 9, probably owing to a read error; the protein shown here is translated from the DNA. V gene TRDV2 combines with J gene TRDJ3; 8 bases line up with TRDD3. With V trimmed by 0 bases and J by 0 bases, 6 bases remained unmatched. The length of the CDR3 is 19 residues. Germline assignment: CDR1 GEAIGNYY and CDR2 EKD. CDR3 DNA: TGTGCCTGTGACACCGTCTGGGGGACTAGCTCCTGGGACACCCGACAGATGTTTTTC. This sequence encodes CACDTVWGTSSWDTRQMFF.

Turning to this clone: The protein TCRdb lists belongs to a much larger clone and differs from this DNA's translation at residue 12, which points to a read error; the protein shown is made from the DNA. The chain has TRDV1 and TRDJ1, with 13 bases that match TRDD3. This CDR3 is built from 18 residues. In germline, CDR1 is TSWWSYY, CDR2 QGS. The junction had 7 bases not matched to a gene; V was cut back by 1 base and J by 2 bases. CDR3 sequence reads: CALGEPVLGDTWTDKLIF. Written as DNA, the CDR3 is TGTGCTCTTGGGGAACCGGTACTGGGGGATACGTGGACCGATAAACTCATCTTT.

Regarding this clone: The protein given by TCRdb reflects a much larger clone and differs at residue 12 from this DNA's translation, likely from a read error; the protein shown is the DNA's translation. The genes are TRDV2 and TRDJ2; 10 bases are shared with TRDD3. CDR3 length: 17 amino acids. Germline CDR1 reads GEAIGNYY; CDR2 reads EKD. The CDR3 sequence is CACDKLGDSPLAAQLFF. The CDR3 DNA sequence: TGTGCCTGTGACAAACTGGGGGATTCTCCTTTGGCAGCACAACTCTTCTTT.

As regards this clone: The translation of this DNA and the TCRdb protein of a much larger clone differ at residue 16, probably owing to a read error; the protein shown here is translated from the DNA. The gene calls are TRDV2 and TRDJ3; TRDD3 matches at 9 bases. Per the germline V gene, CDR1 is GEAIGNYY and CDR2 is EKD. The CDR3 consists of 18 residues. The CDR3 protein is CACDRGYAESWDTRQVFF. The DNA of the CDR3 is TGTGCCTGTGACAGGGGATACGCGGAATCCTGGGACACCCGACAGGTGTTTTTC.

This clone was picked up a small number of times. A much larger clonotype is one base distant, so this may be a read error. Other DNA sequences from this sample encode an identical CDR3 as well. This chain connects TRDV2 to TRDJ3; 9 bases fit TRDD3. Germline V gene sequence: CDR1 GEAIGNYY, CDR2 EKD. The CDR3 covers 22 residues. CDR3 coding DNA: TGCGCCTGTGACACCGTTAAGACTGGGGGACACAGTTCTACCTGGGACACCCGACAGATGTTTTTC. Translating gives CACDTVKTGGHSSTWDTRQMFF.

In its sample, this clone was seen many times. One base away lies a much larger clone, so this may be a sequencing read error. Other DNA variants within this sample encode the same CDR3. The chain joins TRDV2 to TRDJ2, with TRDD3 matching 10 bases. The CDR3 is 16 amino acids. The germline V gene encodes CDR1 GEAIGNYY and CDR2 EKD. The junction had 2 bases not matched to a gene; V was cut back by 0 bases and J by 2 bases. CDR3 sequence: CACDTVGDTLTAQLFF. The CDR3 coding sequence is TGTGCCTGTGACACCGTGGGGGATACCTTGACAGCACAACTCTTCTTT.

Details on this clone: The protein in TCRdb stems from a much larger clone and differs at residue 15 from this DNA's translation, likely a read error; here the protein is translated from the DNA. The J gene is TRDJ1, the V gene TRAV29/DV5; TRDD3 aligns across 9 bases. V shed 1 base and J 4 bases; nucleotides not matched to a gene: 23. Germline loops: CDR1 NSMFDY, CDR2 ISSIKDK. The CDR3 extends over 20 amino acids. DNA for the CDR3: TGTGCAGCAAGCCCTTCCCCTTACTGGGGGAACTTAAGGTACATCGATAAACTCATCTTT. Protein product: CAASPSPYWGNLRYIDKLIF.